This is a list of T cell receptor beta chains from one sample in a study of post-analysis software for immune sequencing data. Using its own MiXCR run on the PCR reads, TCRdb lists one record per CDR3 protein. The sample has 430,000 or so distinct CDR3 sequences; 39% are singletons. Material: blood. The receptors were sampled from a girl between 2 and 10 years old with multiple sclerosis. Both conserved end residues are part of each CDR3. D genes are given only for firm matches. A row's size may be missing; if present it is once, few, many or a size class.

clone_size	d_call	v_call	j_call	cdr3_aa	cdr3_nt
few	TRBD2	TRBV5-1	TRBJ2-1	CASSLMSSGVYNEQFF	TGCGCCAGCAGCTTAATGTCTAGCGGGGTTTACAATGAGCAGTTCTTC
-	TRBD1	TRBV7-9	TRBJ1-5	CASSLGGTADQPQHF	TGTGCCAGCAGCTTAGGAGGGACAGCCGATCAGCCCCAGCATTTT
few	-	TRBV15	TRBJ2-7	CATSRLGQGLSYEQYF	TGTGCCACCAGCAGGCTAGGACAGGGACTATCCTACGAGCAGTACTTC
few	-	TRBV5-1	TRBJ1-2	CASSLTDSGYTF	TGCGCCAGCAGCTTAACGGACAGCGGCTACACCTTC
once	-	TRBV20-1	TRBJ1-6	CSARDTGLPSYNSPLHF	TGCAGTGCTAGAGATACGGGGCTACCCTCCTATAATTCACCCCTCCACTTT
-	-	TRBV10-3	TRBJ2-7	CAISAVSSYEQYF	TGTGCCATCAGTGCTGTCAGTTCCTACGAGCAGTACTTC
-	TRBD1	TRBV18	TRBJ1-2	CASSPKPGGRYGYTF	TGTGCCAGCTCACCAAAGCCAGGGGGTCGGTATGGCTACACCTTC
-	TRBD1	TRBV4-1	TRBJ1-2	CASSQDLGDRDPYGYTF	TGCGCCAGCAGCCAAGATTTGGGGGACAGGGACCCCTATGGCTACACCTTC
-	-	TRBV20-1	TRBJ1-2	CSARDEEWGYGYTF	TGCAGTGCTAGAGATGAGGAGTGGGGTTATGGCTACACCTTC
-	TRBD1	TRBV5-1	TRBJ2-1	CASRTGTGAYNEQFF	TGCGCCAGCAGAACCGGGACAGGAGCTTACAATGAGCAGTTCTTC
-	-	TRBV20-1	TRBJ2-3	CSAGGLAGTDTQYF	TGCAGTGCGGGGGGCTTAGCGGGCACAGATACGCAGTATTTT
-	-	TRBV20-1	TRBJ1-1	CSASPGSVTEAFF	TGCAGTGCTAGTCCAGGGAGCGTCACTGAAGCTTTCTTT
few	-	TRBV20-1	TRBJ2-5	CSARARIQGFTRTQYF	TGCAGTGCTAGAGCAAGGATACAGGGATTTACGAGGACCCAGTACTTC
-	-	TRBV12-5	TRBJ1-5	CASGSWDRGQPQHF	TGTGCTAGTGGTTCGTGGGATAGAGGTCAGCCCCAGCATTTT
-	-	TRBV20-1	TRBJ2-1	CSAPDFTGRSYNEQFF	TGCAGTGCTCCAGACTTTACAGGGCGCTCCTACAATGAGCAGTTCTTC
-	-	TRBV12-3/TRBV12-4	TRBJ1-4	CASTPQGEGEKLFF	TGTGCCAGCACCCCACAGGGTGAAGGGGAAAAACTGTTTTTT
-	TRBD2	TRBV6-4	TRBJ2-1	CASSDTFTSGGNNEQFF	TGTGCCAGCAGTGACACCTTTACTAGCGGGGGGAATAATGAGCAGTTCTTC
-	-	TRBV20-1	TRBJ1-5	CSARDGGGLGPQHF	TGCAGTGCTAGAGATGGTGGTGGTTTGGGGCCCCAGCATTTT
few	-	TRBV6-6	TRBJ2-5	CASRDIETQYF	TGTGCCAGCAGGGATATAGAGACCCAGTACTTC
few	TRBD1	TRBV9	TRBJ2-1	CASSVEFVAGGRNEQFF	TGTGCCAGCAGCGTAGAGTTCGTGGCAGGGGGTAGGAATGAGCAGTTCTTC
-	TRBD2	TRBV28	TRBJ2-1	CASSLFRLAGGHNEQFF	TGTGCCAGCAGTTTATTTAGACTAGCGGGAGGCCACAATGAGCAGTTCTTC
few	-	TRBV7-3	TRBJ1-5	CASSTREGGYSNQPQHF	TGTGCCAGCAGCACTAGGGAGGGGGGGTATAGCAATCAGCCCCAGCATTTT
many	-	TRBV7-3	TRBJ2-5	CASSLSGAAETQYF	TGTGCCAGCAGCTTATCGGGGGCTGCGGAGACCCAGTACTTC
-	-	TRBV28	TRBJ2-1	CASSSSVHEQFF	TGTGCCAGCAGTTCTAGTGTTCATGAGCAGTTCTTC
-	TRBD2	TRBV11-2	TRBJ2-1	CASSLNCRYKLAGGSSSYNEQFF	TGTGCCAGCAGCTTAAATTGTAGATACAAGCTAGCGGGGGGGTCCAGCTCCTACAATGAGCAGTTCTTC
-	TRBD1	TRBV5-6	TRBJ2-1	CASSYGTGGTNEQFF	TGTGCCAGCAGCTACGGGACAGGGGGCACGAATGAGCAGTTCTTC
-	TRBD1	TRBV29-1	TRBJ1-2	CSGYMTGAPGYTF	TGCAGCGGATACATGACAGGGGCGCCGGGCTACACCTTC
-	-	TRBV27	TRBJ2-7	CASSLAAGNEQYF	TGTGCCAGCAGTCTAGCAGCAGGGAACGAGCAGTACTTC
-	TRBD2	TRBV7-2	TRBJ2-7	CASSPIGTSVYEQYF	TGTGCCAGCAGCCCGATAGGGACTAGCGTCTACGAGCAGTACTTC
many	-	TRBV5-1	TRBJ2-5	CASSLGPPEETQYF	TGCGCCAGCAGCTTGGGACCCCCCGAAGAGACCCAGTACTTC
-	TRBD2	TRBV4-2	TRBJ2-5	CASSQDQFGGGEYQETQYF	TGTGCCAGCAGCCAAGATCAATTCGGCGGGGGGGAGTACCAAGAGACCCAGTACTTC
few	TRBD1	TRBV10-1	TRBJ2-3	CASYEPGQGTDTQYF	TGCGCCAGCTATGAACCGGGACAGGGCACAGATACGCAGTATTTT
-	-	TRBV20-1	TRBJ2-1	CSARGSTPYNEQFF	TGCAGTGCTAGGGGCAGTACCCCGTACAATGAGCAGTTCTTC
-	TRBD1	TRBV3-1	TRBJ1-6	CVSSQGDRGPYNSPLHF	TGTGTCAGCAGCCAAGGGGACAGGGGGCCGTATAATTCACCCCTCCACTTT
-	TRBD2	TRBV28	TRBJ2-7	CASSRPGLAKYEQYF	TGTGCCAGCAGTCGACCGGGACTAGCGAAATACGAGCAGTACTTC
few	-	TRBV12-3/TRBV12-4	TRBJ2-1	CASSWGVWYNEQFF	TGTGCCAGCAGTTGGGGTGTGTGGTACAATGAGCAGTTCTTC
-	-	TRBV20-1	TRBJ1-1	CSAPRDVYTEAFF	TGCAGTGCTCCAAGGGACGTGTACACTGAAGCTTTCTTT
-	-	TRBV7-8	TRBJ2-1	CASIFSGEFLNEQFF	TGTGCCAGCATCTTCAGTGGAGAATTCCTCAATGAGCAGTTCTTC
few	-	TRBV18	TRBJ2-7	CASSPHDDGEQYF	TGTGCCAGCTCACCCCACGACGATGGCGAGCAGTACTTC
-	-	TRBV20-1	TRBJ1-6	CSARDPERIYNSPLHF	TGCAGTGCTAGAGATCCTGAACGGATCTATAATTCACCCCTCCACTTT
-	-	TRBV27	TRBJ1-5	CASSFRGINQPQHF	TGTGCCAGCAGTTTCCGGGGCATCAATCAGCCCCAGCATTTT
-	-	TRBV12-3/TRBV12-4	TRBJ1-4	CASKTGNEKLFF	TGTGCCAGCAAAACGGGTAATGAAAAACTGTTTTTT
few	-	TRBV7-9	TRBJ1-4	CASSLEPSEEPKEKLFF	TGTGCCAGCAGCTTAGAGCCAAGTGAGGAACCCAAGGAAAAACTGTTTTTT
-	-	TRBV6-5	TRBJ2-3	CASSYSYSSYTDTQYF	TGTGCCAGCAGTTACTCATATAGTTCGTACACAGATACGCAGTATTTT
few	-	TRBV12-3/TRBV12-4	TRBJ2-1	CASTSGGRGNEQFF	TGTGCCAGCACCTCCGGGGGCCGGGGCAATGAGCAGTTCTTC
once	TRBD1	TRBV5-1	TRBJ1-1	CASSLWTDRDGTEAFF	TGCGCCAGCAGCTTGTGGACCGACAGGGATGGCACTGAAGCTTTCTTT
few	-	TRBV4-2	TRBJ2-4	CASSQEGPGASIQYF	TGTGCCAGCAGCCAAGAGGGGCCGGGGGCGAGTATTCAGTACTTC
few	-	TRBV7-9	TRBJ2-1	CASSQGAGRAAEQFF	TGTGCCAGCAGCCAAGGGGCGGGAAGGGCTGCAGAGCAGTTCTTC